The rows below give T cell receptor beta chains drawn from one sample of a study of OX40 agonist ivuxolimab in advanced cancers. Here immunoSEQ multiplex PCR was the method, and the copy in TCRdb shows in-frame clones only, minus some. The sample shows 130,000 or so clones, just under 95% of them seen only once. This specimen was CD4+ or CD8+ T cells sorted from blood, taken in a trial of the OX40 agonist ivuxolimab. Receptors originate from an adult with an advanced solid tumor such as melanoma, head and neck, liver or kidney cancer. Both conserved end residues are part of each CDR3. A D gene is named only where the DNA matches it firmly. The size of a clone is reported for some rows only, either as once, few or many, or as a class for expanded clones.

TRBJ1-1	TRBV28	-	-	TGTGCCAGCAGTTTGGGGATCGCTGAAGCTTTCTTT	CASSLGIAEAFF
TRBJ1-1	TRBV5-4	-	TRBD1	TGTGCCACCATGTTTTACAGGGGCACTGAAGCTTTCTTT	CATMFYRGTEAFF
TRBJ1-1	TRBV18	few	-	TGTGCCAGCTCACCACCTAGGGGGGTTTCTGAAGCTTTCTTT	CASSPPRGVSEAFF
TRBJ2-4	TRBV7-2	-	-	TGTGCCAGCACCCAGACAGGCAAAAACATTCAGTACTTC	CASTQTGKNIQYF
TRBJ1-2	TRBV30	-	-	TGTGCCTGGAGTCCCCAGACTGGCTACACCTTC	CAWSPQTGYTF
TRBJ2-7	TRBV28	-	-	TGTGCCAGCAGTTTACGATGGTCCCACGAGCAGTACTTC	CASSLRWSHEQYF
TRBJ2-3	TRBV6-5	-	-	TGTGCCAGCAGGCCCGGAACTGGTACGCAGTATTTT	CASRPGTGTQYF
TRBJ1-1	TRBV5-1	-	-	TGCGCCAGCAGCTCGGACTCCGGGACCAGCTTCAAGGTTTTCTTT	CASSSDSGTSFKVFF
TRBJ1-5	TRBV30	-	TRBD1	TGTGCCTGGAGTGGACAGGGGGGCCCCTATCAGCCCCAGCATTTT	CAWSGQGGPYQPQHF
TRBJ1-2	TRBV9	-	TRBD1	TGTGCCAGCAGCGCTGGGACAGCGATTTACTATGGCTACACCTTC	CASSAGTAIYYGYTF
TRBJ2-5	TRBV7-9	-	-	TGTGCCAGCAGCTTTTTAACGGACACCTTAAGGGAGACCCAGTACTTC	CASSFLTDTLRETQYF
TRBJ1-1	TRBV11-1	-	TRBD1	TGTGCCAGCAGCTTTGGACAGGGGCCCCCGAACACTGAAGCTTTCTTT	CASSFGQGPPNTEAFF
TRBJ2-5	TRBV9	-	TRBD2	TGTGCCAGCAGCCCCCTCGGACTAGCGGGAATCAAGACCCAGTACTTC	CASSPLGLAGIKTQYF
TRBJ1-3	TRBV16	-	-	TGTGCCAGCAGCCAATTAGGGAGAGACTCTGGAAACACCATATATTTT	CASSQLGRDSGNTIYF
TRBJ2-5	TRBV5-1	-	-	TGCGCCAGCAGCTTAACAATTCGGGACCAGAAGGAGACCCAGTACTTC	CASSLTIRDQKETQYF
TRBJ1-6	TRBV30	-	-	TGTGCCTGGAGTAGAGGGGCGAAGGCACCCCTCCACTTT	CAWSRGAKAPLHF
TRBJ2-7	TRBV19	-	TRBD2	TGTGCCAGTAGTATAGAAGGGACTAGCTTCTCCTACGAGCAGTACTTC	CASSIEGTSFSYEQYF
TRBJ1-3	TRBV7-6	-	-	TGTGCCAGCAGCTTACGGCCGGGGGACACTGGAAACACCATATATTTT	CASSLRPGDTGNTIYF
TRBJ1-5	TRBV2	-	-	TGTGCCAGCAGTGCTGAGGGGTTTCCTCAGCCCCAGCATTTT	CASSAEGFPQPQHF
TRBJ1-4	TRBV18	-	-	TGTGCCAGCTCACCAACGGACGTGGCTGAAAAACTGTTTTTT	CASSPTDVAEKLFF
TRBJ2-7	TRBV4-1	-	TRBD2	TGCGCCAGCAGCCACTCGGGGGGGAGTGACGAGCAGTACTTC	CASSHSGGSDEQYF
TRBJ2-7	TRBV5-5	-	TRBD1	TGTGCCAGCAGTATGCCCGGGACAGCTAACCCCCCGAGATTC	CASSMPGTANPPRF
TRBJ2-2	TRBV11-3	-	TRBD2	TGTGCCAGCAGTAGACTAGCGGGGGGGACCGCGAACACCGGGGAGCTGTTTTTT	CASSRLAGGTANTGELFF
TRBJ2-3	TRBV7-2	-	-	TGTGCCAGCAGCTTCACAGATACGCAGTATTTT	CASSFTDTQYF
TRBJ2-2	TRBV19	-	TRBD2	TGTGCCAGTAGTATAGGGGGACTAGCGGCGAACACCGGGGAGCTGTTTTTT	CASSIGGLAANTGELFF
TRBJ2-7	TRBV5-6	-	-	TGTGCCAGCAGCACCTCCTACGAGCAGTACTTC	CASSTSYEQYF
TRBJ2-7	TRBV7-9	-	TRBD2	TGTGCCAGCAGCTTACGGACTAGCAACGAGCAGTACTTC	CASSLRTSNEQYF
TRBJ2-3	TRBV2	-	TRBD2	TGTGCCAGCAAGGGACTAGCGAACACAGATACGCAGTATTTT	CASKGLANTDTQYF
TRBJ2-7	TRBV28	-	-	TGTGCCAGCAGTTTGGGTCCCCTGGGGGCGAGCTACGAGCAGTACTTC	CASSLGPLGASYEQYF
TRBJ2-3	TRBV9	few	-	TGTGCCAGCAGCGTAGAATTAGATACGCAGTATTTT	CASSVELDTQYF
TRBJ2-7	TRBV6-1	-	TRBD2	TGTGCCACCCTAGTCTGGGGGAGCGGGAGCTACGAGCAGTACTTC	CATLVWGSGSYEQYF
TRBJ2-7	TRBV2	few	-	TGTGCCAGCACCTCACAGGGCTCGATTAGCGAGCAGTACTTC	CASTSQGSISEQYF
TRBJ2-7	TRBV2	-	-	TGTGCCAGCCGGCACAGGGCACCCGAGCAGTACTTC	CASRHRAPEQYF
TRBJ1-4	TRBV5-4	-	-	TGTGCCAGCAGCTTGGCGGGGGCAAAACTGTTTTTT	CASSLAGAKLFF
TRBJ1-2	TRBV28	-	-	TGTGCCAGCAGACAGAGGGCGGATAACTATGGCTACACCTTC	CASRQRADNYGYTF
TRBJ1-4	TRBV7-2	once	TRBD1	TGTGCCAGCAGCGCCGACAGGGGTTATGGTGAAAAACTGTTTTTT	CASSADRGYGEKLFF
TRBJ2-7	TRBV18	-	TRBD1	TGTGCCAGCTCCCCGGACAGGGTGAAGAACGAGCAGTACTTC	CASSPDRVKNEQYF
TRBJ1-1	TRBV18	-	-	TGTGCCAGCTCACCTGCGGAATTCGGTTTTCCGAACACTGAAGCTTTCTTT	CASSPAEFGFPNTEAFF